The 19 T cell receptor beta chains presented below share a single source sample, sequenced in a study of blood T cell repertoires in COVID-19. The repertoire was sequenced with immunoSEQ multiplex PCR; TCRdb's copy has only in-frame clones and lacks some. The sample lists 200,000 to 250,000 clones; 80% to 85% were seen once. The material sequenced was peripheral blood. All receptors come from a woman aged 18-29 years with acute or convalescent COVID-19.

This clone was seen only once. The CDR3 region has the DNA TGTGCCAGCAGCTTAGGTCGGGGGACAGGGGGCTTGAGGGAGACCCAGTACTTC. This encodes CASSLGRGTGGLRETQYF. The gene calls are TRBV7-2 and TRBJ2-5; 12 nucleotides match TRBD1. Germline V CDR1 and CDR2: SGHTA, FQGNSA. The CDR3 runs to 18 residues. J gave up 5 bases and V 1 base, and 11 bases lay outside the gene matches.

There are a few counts of this clone. The chain combines TRBV7-2 with TRBJ2-3; 7 bases are a match to TRBD2. The CDR3 has 16 residues. Per germline, CDR1 SGHTA and CDR2 FQGNSA. V was clipped by 2 bases and J by 0 bases; unmatched bases: 5. The CDR3 protein is CASSLLAGASTDTQYF. CDR3 sequence (DNA): TGTGCCAGCAGCTTATTGGCGGGAGCAAGCACAGATACGCAGTATTTT.

CDR3 in DNA: TGTGCCAGCAGCGCGCAAGAGACCCAGTACTTC. This gives the protein CASSAQETQYF. The chain is built from TRBV11-2 and TRBJ2-5, with D unclear. The germline gives CDR1 SGHAT, CDR2 FQNNGV. Trimming stripped 5 bases from V and 2 bases from J, with 3 bases between. This CDR3 region has 11 residues. Full variable domain (outside the CDR3, taken from reference TRBV11-2 and TRBJ2-5): EAGVAQSPRYKIIEKRQSVAFWCNPISGHATLYWYQQILGQGPKLLIQFQNNGVVDDSQLPKDRFSAERLKGVDSTLKIQPAKLEDSAVYLCASSAQETQYFGPGTRLLVL.

This clone was seen just once. A junction boundary mismatches the germline segment, possibly from a read error. In DNA, the CDR3 is TGTGCCAGCAGCGTAGTAGAGGGACTAGCGGGAGTTTCGGTCTTC. It codes for CASSVVEGLAGVSVF. The V gene is TRBV9, the J gene TRBJ2-1; 14 bases map to TRBD2. The germline CDR1 and CDR2 sequences are SGDLS and YYNGEE. The CDR3 sequence is 15 residues long.

This clone was observed a single time. The chain is built from TRBV7-9 and TRBJ1-6; 9 bases are shared with TRBD1. CDR1 and CDR2 (germline): SEHNR, FQNEAQ (reference sequence). CDR3 length: 15 amino acids. V gave up 4 bases and J gave up 10 bases; unmatched junction bases: 8. The CDR3 loop reads CASSWEGQGNSPLHF. DNA for the CDR3: TGTGCCAGCAGCTGGGAGGGACAGGGAAACTCACCCCTCCACTTT.

V gene TRBV6-5 combines with J gene TRBJ2-1, with D perhaps TRBD2 (7 bases). The V end lost 7 bases, the J end lost 3 bases, and 16 bases lay between the germline ends. The CDR3 is 15 amino acids. Germline V gene lookup returns CDR1 MNHEY and CDR2 SVGAGI. In DNA, the CDR3 is TGTGCCAGCACGGGGGCGGGAGAGATCTACAATGAGCAGTTCTTC. Its protein is CASTGAGEIYNEQFF.

This clone was found once. J is TRBJ2-2 and V is TRBV6-5; a possible D gene is TRBD1 (6 bases). Trimming stripped 6 bases from V and 5 bases from J, with 13 bases between. Germline V lookup: CDR1 MNHEY, CDR2 SVGAGI. The CDR3 spans 14 residues. This CDR3 is CASRDNRVTGELFF. CDR3 nucleotide sequence: TGTGCCAGCAGAGATAACAGGGTAACCGGGGAGCTGTTTTTT.

The chain is built from TRBV7-6 and TRBJ2-5; D remains unclear. Trimming took 5 bases from V and 5 from J, leaving 12 bases between them. Germline-derived CDR1 and CDR2 are SGHVS and FNYEAQ. This CDR3 has 13 residues. The CDR3 coding sequence is TGTGCCAGCAGCGGGCAGCTTCGGGAGACCCAGTACTTC. Protein: CASSGQLRETQYF.

The gene calls are TRBV6-5 and TRBJ2-7, with D maybe TRBD2 (5 bases). Per germline, CDR1 MNHEY and CDR2 SVGAGI. This CDR3 spans 11 amino acids. V was clipped by 8 bases and J by 7 bases, with 12 bases between them. This chain's CDR3 is CASHLGEEQYF. CDR3 sequence (DNA): TGTGCCAGCCACCTTGGGGAGGAGCAGTACTTC.

The V gene is TRBV6-2 or TRBV6-3, the J gene TRBJ1-5; 9 bases are shared with TRBD1. The CDR3 extends over 18 amino acids. Germline V gives CDR1 MNHEY, CDR2 SVGEGT. J lost 5 bases, V lost 0 bases, and 11 bases had no gene match. The DNA for the CDR3 is TGTGCCAGCAGTTACTCGACTCCGGACAGGGGTTTTGATCAGCCCCAGCATTTT. This translates into CASSYSTPDRGFDQPQHF.

The gene calls are TRBV30 and TRBJ1-6, with 8 bases that match TRBD1. The CDR3 has 13 amino acids. The V gene end was trimmed by 4 bases and the J gene end by 7 bases; junction bases not matched to a gene: 3. Germline V gene lookup returns CDR1 GTSNPN and CDR2 SVGIG (reference sequence). In DNA, the CDR3 is TGTGCCTGGACCGGACAGGGAAATTCACCCCTCCACTTT. It specifies CAWTGQGNSPLHF.

This clone came up a few times. J is TRBJ1-5 and V is TRBV7-9; D is undetermined. Germline CDR1 SEHNR, CDR2 FQNEAQ (reference sequence). This CDR3 is built from 15 residues. The V and J ends lost 2 bases and 6 bases respectively, with 14 bases between them. The CDR3 nucleotides are TGTGCCAGCAGCTTAAGTGAGGACTTCGGTCAGCCCCAGCATTTT. It yields the protein CASSLSEDFGQPQHF.

This clone came up a few times. The J gene is TRBJ2-5, the V gene TRBV10-1; 7 bases fit TRBD1. CDR1 and CDR2 (germline): WNHNN, SYGVQD (reference sequence). The CDR3 is made up of 15 amino acids. V dropped 0 bases and J dropped 0; count of bases not matched to a gene: 1. CDR3: CASSESTGNQETQYF. In DNA, the CDR3 is TGCGCCAGCAGTGAGTCGACAGGGAACCAAGAGACCCAGTACTTC.

The chain has TRBV10-1 and TRBJ2-3; D unresolved. The CDR3 runs to 14 residues. Germline CDR1 WNHNN, CDR2 SYGVQD (reference sequence). V shed 3 bases and J shed 0 bases, with 7 bases lying between them. In nucleotides, the CDR3 is TGCGCCAGCAGTGACAGTTCTAGCACAGATACGCAGTATTTT. Translation gives CASSDSSSTDTQYF.

This sequence joins TRBV27 and TRBJ2-1; TRBD1 matches at 8 bases. CDR1 and CDR2 from the germline V gene are MNHEY and SMNVEV (reference sequence). Losses at the gene ends were 4 bases for V and 7 bases for J; bases not matched to a gene: 3. The CDR3 loop spans 13 amino acids. The CDR3 loop reads CASSWTGNNEQFF. CDR3 nucleotides: TGTGCCAGCAGTTGGACAGGGAATAATGAGCAGTTCTTC.

This chain links TRBV13 with TRBJ2-2; a weak D match, TRBD2 (7 bases). V was clipped by 2 bases and J by 2 bases, with 15 bases between them. The length of the CDR3 is 17 residues. Germline CDR1 and CDR2: PRHDT and FYEKMQ (reference sequence). CDR3 sequence: CASSLSREGTNTGELFF. CDR3 nucleotides: TGTGCCAGCAGCTTATCGAGGGAGGGGACAAACACCGGGGAGCTGTTTTTT.

V gene TRBV18 combines with J gene TRBJ2-2; D call uncertain. The CDR3 covers 14 residues. Germline-derived CDR1 and CDR2 are KGHSH and LQKENI. The V gene lost 5 bases and the J gene lost 1 base, with 8 bases spanning the gap. The CDR3 protein is CASSTRQNTGELFF. The CDR3 DNA reads as TGTGCCAGCTCAACACGACAGAACACCGGGGAGCTGTTTTTT.

The rearrangement links TRBV19 to TRBJ1-5; D is unclear. Trimming removed 6 bases at V and 0 bases at J, with 9 bases between. This CDR3 comprises 14 residues. Germline CDR1 reads LNHDA; CDR2 reads SQIVND (reference sequence). This CDR3 reads CASSGEYSNQPQHF. The CDR3 region has the DNA TGTGCCAGTAGCGGGGAATATAGCAATCAGCCCCAGCATTTT.

The chain employs TRBV12-3 or TRBV12-4 and TRBJ2-7; no firm D call. Trimming removed 4 bases at V and 8 bases at J, with 9 bases between. This CDR3 spans 11 amino acids. CDR3 amino acids: CASSSGLKQYF. The CDR3 nucleotides are TGTGCCAGCAGTTCCGGTTTGAAGCAGTACTTC.